The 5 T cell receptor beta chains below come from one sample, sequenced in a study of beta chain features in type 1 diabetes. Study-wide results and limits: Shorter TCRB CDR3s, moderately but significantly so, marked every one of the four CD4+ subsets in Type 1 diabetes patients.

Isolated RNA was reverse transcribed in full, so expressed TCRB transcripts were sequenced. Repertoires were generated with immunoSEQ multiplex PCR, while TCRdb's copy carries only in-frame clones and drops some. Here the sample spans roughly 400,000 clones, 9.5% to 10% being singletons. No antigen has been identified for these receptors. Sequencing was carried out using central memory CD4+ T cells from blood. These receptors were taken from a man under 40 with type 1 diabetes.

This clone was counted a few times. The gene calls are TRBV5-4 and TRBJ2-1; 7 bases align to TRBD2. The CDR3 has 15 residues. V lost 4 bases and J lost 6; bases outside the gene matches: 10. Germline CDR1 SGHNT, CDR2 YYREEE (reference sequence). The CDR3 here is CASSVGLQRGNEQFF. CDR3 DNA sequence: TGTGCCAGCAGCGTGGGACTACAGAGGGGCAATGAGCAGTTCTTC.

The J gene is TRBJ2-4, the V gene TRBV27, with 11 bases that match TRBD1. Germline V lookup: CDR1 MNHEY, CDR2 SMNVEV (reference sequence). The CDR3 is made up of 18 amino acids. V shed 8 bases and J 0 bases; nucleotides not matched to a gene: 12. The CDR3 is CASSPLRDRGLAKNIQYF. The CDR3 nucleotides are TGTGCCAGCTCTCCCCTCCGGGACAGGGGGTTAGCCAAAAACATTCAGTACTTC.

With respect to this clone: Relative to the germline gene, one junction end is altered; a read error may explain this. The chain joins TRBV7-2 to TRBJ2-4; D is possibly TRBD1 or TRBD2 (5 bases each). Germline CDR1 SGHTA, CDR2 FQGNSA. This CDR3 comprises 11 residues. The CDR3 region is CASSSPGPPSF. Written as DNA, the CDR3 is TGTGCCAGCAGCTCCCCGGGACCCCCTAGCTTC.

About this clone: The junction departs from the called germline gene at one end, perhaps through a read error. The V and J genes are TRBV5-4 and TRBJ2-2, with D maybe TRBD2 (6 bases). CDR3 length: 15 residues. CDR1 is SGHNT and CDR2 is YYREEE in the germline V gene (reference sequence). This CDR3 reads CASSQNSGNTGELFF. DNA of the CDR3: TGCGCCAGCAGCCAAAATAGCGGGAACACCGGGGAGCTGTTTTTT.

The chain uses TRBV6-6 and TRBJ1-1, with 8 bases identical to TRBD1. There are 14 residues in the CDR3. V gave up 6 bases and J gave up 6 bases; unmatched junction bases: 9. Germline lookup yields CDR1 MNHNY and CDR2 SVGAGI (reference sequence). The CDR3 nucleotides are TGTGCCAGCAGGCGGACAGGGAGTAACTCTGAAGCTTTCTTT. Translation: CASRRTGSNSEAFF.